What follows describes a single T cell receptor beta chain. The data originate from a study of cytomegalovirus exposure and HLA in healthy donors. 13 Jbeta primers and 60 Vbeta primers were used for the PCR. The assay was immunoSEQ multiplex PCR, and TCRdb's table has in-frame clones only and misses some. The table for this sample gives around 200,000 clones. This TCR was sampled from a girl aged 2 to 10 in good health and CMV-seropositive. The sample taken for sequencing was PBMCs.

This CDR3 reads CASSRKAGADNEQFF. For the CDR3, the DNA is TGTGCCAGCAGTCGTAAAGCGGGAGCGGACAATGAGCAGTTCTTC. V gene TRBV27 combines with J gene TRBJ2-1; TRBD2 aligns across 8 bases. Germline-derived CDR1 and CDR2 are MNHEY and SMNVEV (reference sequence). The CDR3 consists of 15 residues. J gave up 5 bases and V 5 bases, and 8 bases lay outside the gene matches.